This T cell receptor beta chain appears in the sequencing data of a study of blood T cell repertoires in COVID-19. As originally analysed: Counts of nucleated cells, estimated from reference gene primer amplification, were obtained. The assay was immunoSEQ multiplex PCR, and TCRdb's table has in-frame clones only and misses some. V, J and clone size are taken as reported in that table, and D and trimming were inferred from the DNA itself. The sample has some 120,000 clones, around four fifths seen once. The CDR3 runs 17 residues. Germline V gene lookup returns CDR1 SEHNR and CDR2 FQNEAQ (reference sequence). With 1 base removed from V and 3 bases from J, the gap between germline ends came to 16 bases.

The specimen sequenced was peripheral blood. The rearrangement joins TRBV7-9 to TRBJ2-1; D is possibly TRBD1 (5 bases). The TCR originated in a man aged 65 to 85 with active or convalescent COVID-19. The CDR3 DNA reads TGTGCCAGCAGCTTAGAAAGGATTCGACAGATCTACAATGAGCAGTTCTTC. It yields the protein CASSLERIRQIYNEQFF.